This TCR beta chain was sequenced for a study of CD8+CD57+ T cells in acquired aplastic anemia. As for the study in general: Healthy donors gave some 10 million reads on average for CD4+ cells.

Ten or more counts support this clonotype. Genomic DNA was employed as the template in profiling TCR beta VDJ and CDR3. TCRdb independently ran MiXCR on the reads; one entry per CDR3 protein. In the table there are 150,000 to 200,000 distinct CDR3 sequences, around half of which are singletons. Germline CDR1 is WNHNN and CDR2 is SYGVQD (reference sequence). Between the trimmed V and J ends, which lost 6 bases and 1 base, there was a span of 13 bases. The CDR3 is made up of 14 amino acids. The sample was sorted CD4+, CD8+, or CD8+CD57+ T cells (not recorded which) from PBMCs. The gene calls are TRBV10-1 and TRBJ2-7, with no clear D. This receptor was taken from a human donor in good health. The CDR3, as DNA: TGCGCCAGCAGGATGCGAATCCGTTCCTACGAGCAGTACTTC. Translation gives CASRMRIRSYEQYF.